This T cell receptor beta chain was sequenced in a study of OX40 agonist ivuxolimab in advanced cancers. In the study overall: Patients received intravenous ivuxolimab every 2 weeks at 0.01 to 10 mg/kg. A diagnosis of hepatocellular carcinoma, melanoma, renal cell or head and neck cancer was present in dose-escalation patients. Partial responses occurred in Three dose-escalation patients, one with hepatocellular carcinoma and two with cutaneous melanoma.

Clones were read by immunoSEQ multiplex PCR, and TCRdb kept only the in-frame ones, dropping some. In the table there are about 49,000 clones, 75% to 80% of which are singletons. The trim removed 6 bases at V and 6 bases at J, leaving 16 bases unmatched. The CDR3 length is 16 residues. Germline loops: CDR1 MNHNY, CDR2 SVGAGI (reference sequence). This sequence originates from an adult with an advanced solid tumor such as melanoma, head and neck, liver or kidney cancer. V gene TRBV6-6 combines with J gene TRBJ2-7; 8 bases are shared with TRBD2. The source was CD4+ or CD8+ T cells sorted from blood, collected in a trial of the OX40 agonist ivuxolimab. CDR3 residues: CASSPTGGKVWVEQYF. CDR3 nucleotides: TGTGCCAGCAGCCCAACGGGGGGGAAAGTTTGGGTCGAGCAGTACTTC.